The T cell receptor beta chain under discussion was sequenced for a study of identical twins. Study-wide results and limits: Beta clonotypes that were abundant in cord blood contained fewer insertions, a pattern absent from memory repertoires.

Remarks on this clonotype: Antigen unknown.

TCRdb independently ran MiXCR on the 5' RACE reads; one entry per CDR3 protein. The sample has around 370,000 distinct CDR3 sequences; about 9% are singletons. This CDR3 has 14 amino acids. Trimming took 0 bases from V and 7 from J, leaving 12 bases between them. CDR1 LGHNA and CDR2 YNFKEQ come from the germline V gene. The J gene is TRBJ1-1, the V gene TRBV4-2; D is unresolved. The source material was naive T cells sorted from blood. This sequence originates from a woman aged 50 to 65 in good health. This chain's CDR3 is CASSQDPGGFEAFF. In nucleotides, the CDR3 is TGTGCCAGCAGCCAAGATCCGGGTGGGTTTGAAGCTTTCTTT.